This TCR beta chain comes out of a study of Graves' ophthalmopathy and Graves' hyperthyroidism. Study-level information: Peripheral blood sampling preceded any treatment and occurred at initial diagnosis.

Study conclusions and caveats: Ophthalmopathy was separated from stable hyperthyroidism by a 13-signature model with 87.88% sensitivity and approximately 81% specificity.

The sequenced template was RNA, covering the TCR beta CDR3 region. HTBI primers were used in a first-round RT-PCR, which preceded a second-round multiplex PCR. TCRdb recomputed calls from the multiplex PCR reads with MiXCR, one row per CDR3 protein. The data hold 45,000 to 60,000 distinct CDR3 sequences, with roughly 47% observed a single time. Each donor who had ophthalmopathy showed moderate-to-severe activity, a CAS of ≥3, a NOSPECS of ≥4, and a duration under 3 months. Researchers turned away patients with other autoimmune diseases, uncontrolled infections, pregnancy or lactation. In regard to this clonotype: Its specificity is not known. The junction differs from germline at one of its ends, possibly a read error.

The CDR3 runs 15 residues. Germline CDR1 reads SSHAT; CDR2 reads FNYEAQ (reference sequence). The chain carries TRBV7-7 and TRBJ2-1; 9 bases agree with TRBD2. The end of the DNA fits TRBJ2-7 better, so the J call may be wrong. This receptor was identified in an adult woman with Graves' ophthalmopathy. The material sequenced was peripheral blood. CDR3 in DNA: TGTGCTAGCAGCTTAGCTGCGGGGGGGGACATTGAGCAGTACTTC. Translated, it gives CASSLAAGGDIEQYF.